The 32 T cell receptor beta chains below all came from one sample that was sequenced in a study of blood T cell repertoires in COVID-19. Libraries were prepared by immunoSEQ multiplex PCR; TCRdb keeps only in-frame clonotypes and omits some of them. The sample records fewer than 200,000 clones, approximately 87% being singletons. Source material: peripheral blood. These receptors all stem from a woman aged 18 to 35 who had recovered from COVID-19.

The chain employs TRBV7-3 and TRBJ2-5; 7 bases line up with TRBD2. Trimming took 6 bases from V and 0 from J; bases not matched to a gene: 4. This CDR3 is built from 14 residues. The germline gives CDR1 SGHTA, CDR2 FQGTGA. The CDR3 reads CASSPAGDQETQYF. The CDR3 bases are TGTGCCAGCAGTCCTGCGGGGGACCAAGAGACCCAGTACTTC.

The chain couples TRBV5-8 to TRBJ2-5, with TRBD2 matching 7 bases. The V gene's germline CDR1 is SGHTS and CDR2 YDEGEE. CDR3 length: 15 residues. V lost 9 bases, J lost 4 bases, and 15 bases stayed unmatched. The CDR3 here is CATPESGTWRETQYF. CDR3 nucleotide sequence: TGTGCCACCCCGGAGAGCGGGACTTGGCGAGAGACCCAGTACTTC.

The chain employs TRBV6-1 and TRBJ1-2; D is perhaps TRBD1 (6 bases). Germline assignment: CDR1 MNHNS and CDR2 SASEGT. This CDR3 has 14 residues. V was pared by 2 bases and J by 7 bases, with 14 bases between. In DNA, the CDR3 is TGTGCCAGCAGTGAAAACAGGGTTTGGGCTGGCTACACCTTC. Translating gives CASSENRVWAGYTF.

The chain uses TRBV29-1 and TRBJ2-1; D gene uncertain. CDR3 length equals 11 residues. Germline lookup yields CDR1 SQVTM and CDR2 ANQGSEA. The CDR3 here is CSQLTGNEQFF. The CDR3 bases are TGCAGTCAACTGACGGGTAATGAGCAGTTCTTC.

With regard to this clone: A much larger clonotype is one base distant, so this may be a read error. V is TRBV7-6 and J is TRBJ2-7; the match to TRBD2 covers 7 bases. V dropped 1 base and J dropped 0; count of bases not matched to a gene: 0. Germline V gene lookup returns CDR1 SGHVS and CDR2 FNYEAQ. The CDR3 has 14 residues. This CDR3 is CASSLGEGSYEQYF. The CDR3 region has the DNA TGTGCCAGCAGCTTAGGGGAGGGCTCCTACGAGCAGTACTTC.

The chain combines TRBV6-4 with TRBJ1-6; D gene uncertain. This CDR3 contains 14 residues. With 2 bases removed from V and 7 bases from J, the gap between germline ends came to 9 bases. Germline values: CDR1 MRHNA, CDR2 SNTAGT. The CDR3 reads CASSDGRENSPLHF. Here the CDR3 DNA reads TGTGCCAGCAGTGACGGACGGGAAAATTCACCCCTCCACTTT.

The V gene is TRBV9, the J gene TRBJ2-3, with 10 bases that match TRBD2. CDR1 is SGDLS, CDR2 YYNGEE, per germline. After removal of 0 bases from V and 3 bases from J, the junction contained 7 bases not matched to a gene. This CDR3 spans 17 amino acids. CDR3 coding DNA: TGTGCCAGCAGCGTAGGTGGTAGCGGGAGGAGTACAGATACGCAGTATTTT. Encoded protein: CASSVGGSGRSTDTQYF.

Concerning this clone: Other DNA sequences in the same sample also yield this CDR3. The CDR3 DNA reads as TGTGCCAGTAGCCACGGGGAGCTGTTTTTT. The encoded protein is CASSHGELFF. This sequence joins TRBV19 and TRBJ2-2; D is unresolved. Germline V gene sequence: CDR1 LNHDA, CDR2 SQIVND (reference sequence). The CDR3 totals 10 residues. Deletions cut 6 bases from V and 7 bases from J, with 3 bases between.

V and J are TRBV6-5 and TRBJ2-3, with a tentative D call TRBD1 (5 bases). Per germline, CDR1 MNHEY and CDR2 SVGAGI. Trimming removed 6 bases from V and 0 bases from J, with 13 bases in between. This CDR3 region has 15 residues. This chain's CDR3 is CASRTETASTDTQYF. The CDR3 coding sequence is TGTGCCAGCAGGACAGAGACAGCTAGCACAGATACGCAGTATTTT.

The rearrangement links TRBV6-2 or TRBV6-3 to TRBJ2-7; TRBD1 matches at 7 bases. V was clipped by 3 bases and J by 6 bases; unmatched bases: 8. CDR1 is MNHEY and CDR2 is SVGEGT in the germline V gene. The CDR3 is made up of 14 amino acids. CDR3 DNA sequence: TGTGCCAGCAGTTATGCGCCAGGGGGACGCGAGCAGTACGTC. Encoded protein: CASSYAPGGREQYV.

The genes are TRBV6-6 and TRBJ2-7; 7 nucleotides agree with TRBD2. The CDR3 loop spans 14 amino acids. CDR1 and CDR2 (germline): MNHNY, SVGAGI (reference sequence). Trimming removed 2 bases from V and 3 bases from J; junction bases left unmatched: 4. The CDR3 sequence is CASSYGAGVYEQYV. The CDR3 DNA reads TGTGCCAGCAGTTACGGGGCGGGAGTCTACGAGCAGTACGTC.

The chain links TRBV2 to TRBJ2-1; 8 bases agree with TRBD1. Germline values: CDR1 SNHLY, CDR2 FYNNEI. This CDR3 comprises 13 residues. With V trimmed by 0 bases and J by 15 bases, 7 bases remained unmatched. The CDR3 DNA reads TGTGCCAGCAGTGAAGCCCGACAGGGGAGTCGGTTCTTC. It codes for CASSEARQGSRFF.

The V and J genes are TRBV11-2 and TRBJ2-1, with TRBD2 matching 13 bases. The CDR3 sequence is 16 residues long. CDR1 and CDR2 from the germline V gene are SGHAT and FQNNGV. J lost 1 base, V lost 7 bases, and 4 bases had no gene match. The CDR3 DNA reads TGTGCCAGCAACAGACTAGCGGGAGGATCCTACAATGAGCAGTTCTTC. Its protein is CASNRLAGGSYNEQFF. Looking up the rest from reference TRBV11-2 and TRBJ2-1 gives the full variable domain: EAGVAQSPRYKIIEKRQSVAFWCNPISGHATLYWYQQILGQGPKLLIQFQNNGVVDDSQLPKDRFSAERLKGVDSTLKIQPAKLEDSAVYLCASNRLAGGSYNEQFFGPGTRLTVL.

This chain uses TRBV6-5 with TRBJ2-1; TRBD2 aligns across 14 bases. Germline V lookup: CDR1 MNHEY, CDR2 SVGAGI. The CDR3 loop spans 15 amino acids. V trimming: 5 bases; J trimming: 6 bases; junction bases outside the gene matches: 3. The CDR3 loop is CASSRTSGGSNEQFF. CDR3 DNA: TGTGCCAGCAGTCGGACTAGCGGGGGGAGCAATGAGCAGTTCTTC.

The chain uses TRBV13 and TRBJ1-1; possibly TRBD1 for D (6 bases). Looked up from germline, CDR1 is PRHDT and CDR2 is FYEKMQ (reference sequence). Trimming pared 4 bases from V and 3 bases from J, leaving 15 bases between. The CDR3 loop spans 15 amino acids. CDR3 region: CASSSRGQSDTEAFF. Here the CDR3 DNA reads TGTGCCAGCAGCTCCCGAGGACAGAGCGACACTGAAGCTTTCTTT.

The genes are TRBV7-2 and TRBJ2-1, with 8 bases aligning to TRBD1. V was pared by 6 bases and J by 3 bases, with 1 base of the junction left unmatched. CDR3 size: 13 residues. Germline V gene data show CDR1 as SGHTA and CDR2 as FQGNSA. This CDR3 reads CASRGTGYNEQFF. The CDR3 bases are TGTGCCAGCAGGGGGACAGGCTACAATGAGCAGTTCTTC.

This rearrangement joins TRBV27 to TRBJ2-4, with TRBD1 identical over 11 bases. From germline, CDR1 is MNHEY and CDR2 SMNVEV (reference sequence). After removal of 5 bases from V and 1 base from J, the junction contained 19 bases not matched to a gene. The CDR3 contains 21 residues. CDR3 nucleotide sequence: TGTGCCAGCAGTCCTCGGACAGGGGGCGCGGCTAGCGGGTGGGCCAAAAACATTCAGTACTTC. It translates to CASSPRTGGAASGWAKNIQYF.

The DNA of the CDR3 is TGTGCCAGCAGCTTGATTACCAGGTTGAACACTGAAGCTTTCTTT. It codes for CASSLITRLNTEAFF. The rearrangement joins TRBV5-6 to TRBJ1-1; D gene uncertain. In germline, CDR1 is SGHDT, CDR2 YYEEEE. V lost 1 base and J lost 0, with 10 bases in between. The CDR3 sequence is 15 residues long.

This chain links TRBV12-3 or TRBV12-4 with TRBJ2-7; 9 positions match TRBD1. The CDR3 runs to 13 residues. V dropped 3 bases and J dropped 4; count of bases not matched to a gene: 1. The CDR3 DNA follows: TGTGCCAGCAGTTTTGGGACAGGGTACGAGCAGTACTTC. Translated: CASSFGTGYEQYF.

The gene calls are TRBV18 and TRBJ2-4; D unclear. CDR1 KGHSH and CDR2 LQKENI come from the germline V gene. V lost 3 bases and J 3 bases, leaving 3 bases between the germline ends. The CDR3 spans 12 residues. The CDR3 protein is CASSPNKNIQYF. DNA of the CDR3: TGTGCCAGCTCACCCAACAAAAACATTCAGTACTTC.

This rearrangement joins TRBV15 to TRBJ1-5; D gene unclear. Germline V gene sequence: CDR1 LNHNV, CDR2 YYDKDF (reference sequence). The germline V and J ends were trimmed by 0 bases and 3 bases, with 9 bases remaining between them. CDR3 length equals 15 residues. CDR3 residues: CATSRERGPNQPQHF. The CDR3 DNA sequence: TGTGCCACCAGCAGAGAGCGAGGGCCCAATCAGCCCCAGCATTTT.

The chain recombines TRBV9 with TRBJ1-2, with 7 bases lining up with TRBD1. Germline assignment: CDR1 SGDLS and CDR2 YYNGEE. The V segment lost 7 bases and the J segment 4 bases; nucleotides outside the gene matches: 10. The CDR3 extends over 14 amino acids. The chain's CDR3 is CASGGTARSYGYTF. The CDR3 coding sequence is TGTGCCAGCGGTGGGACAGCCCGGAGCTATGGCTACACCTTC.

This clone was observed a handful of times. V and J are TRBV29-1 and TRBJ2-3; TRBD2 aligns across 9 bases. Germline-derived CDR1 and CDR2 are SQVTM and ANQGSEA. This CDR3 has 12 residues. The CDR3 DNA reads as TGCAGTCTTCTAGCGGGGCTGGATACGCAGTATTTT. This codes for CSLLAGLDTQYF.

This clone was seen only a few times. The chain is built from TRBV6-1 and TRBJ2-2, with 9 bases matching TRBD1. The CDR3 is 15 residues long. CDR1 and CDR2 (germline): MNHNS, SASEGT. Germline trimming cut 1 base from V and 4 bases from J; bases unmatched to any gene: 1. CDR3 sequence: CASSEGTGVTGELFF. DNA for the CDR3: TGTGCCAGCAGTGAAGGGACAGGGGTCACCGGGGAGCTGTTTTTT.

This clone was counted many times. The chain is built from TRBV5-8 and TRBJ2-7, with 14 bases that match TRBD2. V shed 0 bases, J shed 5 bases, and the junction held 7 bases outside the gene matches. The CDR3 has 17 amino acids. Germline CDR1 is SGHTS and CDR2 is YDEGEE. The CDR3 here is CASSLGLAGGATDEQYV. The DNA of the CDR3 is TGTGCCAGCAGCTTGGGACTAGCGGGAGGGGCGACGGACGAGCAGTACGTC.

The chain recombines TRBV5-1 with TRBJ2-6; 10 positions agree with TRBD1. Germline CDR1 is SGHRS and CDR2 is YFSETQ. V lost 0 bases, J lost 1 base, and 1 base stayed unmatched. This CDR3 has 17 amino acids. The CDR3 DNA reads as TGCGCCAGCAGCTTGGGACAGGGGGCATCTGGGGCCAACGTCCTGACTTTC. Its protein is CASSLGQGASGANVLTF.

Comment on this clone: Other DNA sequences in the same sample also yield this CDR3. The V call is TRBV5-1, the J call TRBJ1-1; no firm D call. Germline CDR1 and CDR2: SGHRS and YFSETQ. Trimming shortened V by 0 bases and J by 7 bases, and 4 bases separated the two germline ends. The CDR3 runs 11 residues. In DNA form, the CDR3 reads TGCGCCAGCAGCTTGGTCGGTGAAGCTTTCTTT. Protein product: CASSLVGEAFF. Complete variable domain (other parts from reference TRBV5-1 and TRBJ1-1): KAGVTQTPRYLIKTRGQQVTLSCSPISGHRSVSWYQQTPGQGLQFLFEYFSETQRNKGNFPGRFSGRQFSNSRSEMNVSTLELGDSALYLCASSLVGEAFFGQGTRLTVV.

CDR3 nucleotides: TGTGCCACCAGTGATTGGATAGCGGGCGGGGAGCTGTTTTTT. This encodes CATSDWIAGGELFF. V usage is TRBV24-1 and J usage is TRBJ2-2, with 7 positions matching TRBD2. Germline V gene sequence: CDR1 KGHDR, CDR2 SFDVKD. This CDR3 comprises 14 residues. Losses at the gene ends were 2 bases for V and 7 bases for J; bases not matched to a gene: 3.

CDR3 bases: TGTGCCAGCAGCGCGGACAGGACTAGCACAGATACGCAGTATTTT. Encoded protein: CASSADRTSTDTQYF. V gene TRBV5-4 combines with J gene TRBJ2-3; 7 bases align to TRBD1. CDR3 size: 15 residues. Germline values: CDR1 SGHNT, CDR2 YYREEE (reference sequence). J lost 0 bases, V lost 4 bases, and 5 bases had no gene match.

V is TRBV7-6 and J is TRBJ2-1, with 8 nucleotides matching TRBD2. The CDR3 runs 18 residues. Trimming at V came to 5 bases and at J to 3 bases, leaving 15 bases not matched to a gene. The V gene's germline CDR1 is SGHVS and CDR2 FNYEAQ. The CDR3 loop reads CASSQNSRGTSGYNEQFF. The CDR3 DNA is TGTGCCAGCAGCCAAAATTCACGTGGGACTAGTGGCTACAATGAGCAGTTCTTC. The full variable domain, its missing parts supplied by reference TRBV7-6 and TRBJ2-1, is GAGVSQSPRYKVTKRGQDVALRCDPISGHVSLYWYRQALGQGPEFLTYFNYEAQQDKSGLPNDRFSAERPEGSISTLTIQRTEQRDSAMYRCASSQNSRGTSGYNEQFFGPGTRLTVL.

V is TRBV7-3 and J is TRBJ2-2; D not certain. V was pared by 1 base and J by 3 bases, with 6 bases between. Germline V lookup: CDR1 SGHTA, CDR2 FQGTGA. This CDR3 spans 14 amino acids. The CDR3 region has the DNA TGTGCCAGCAGCTTAATCCCAGACACCGGGGAGCTGTTTTTT. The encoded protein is CASSLIPDTGELFF. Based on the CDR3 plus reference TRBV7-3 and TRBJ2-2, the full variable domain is GAGVSQTPSNKVTEKGKYVELRCDPISGHTALYWYRQSLGQGPEFLIYFQGTGAADDSGLPNDRFFAVRPEGSVSTLKIQRTERGDSAVYLCASSLIPDTGELFFGEGSRLTVL.

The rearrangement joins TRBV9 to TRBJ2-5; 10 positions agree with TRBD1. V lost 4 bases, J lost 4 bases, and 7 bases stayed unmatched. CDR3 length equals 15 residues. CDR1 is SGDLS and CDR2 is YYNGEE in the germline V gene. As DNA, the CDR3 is TGTGCCAGCAGCCCCCCGGGACAGGGGAGAGAGACCCAGTACTTC. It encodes CASSPPGQGRETQYF.